These 11 T cell receptor beta chains share one sample of origin, sequenced in a study of T cells in narcolepsy. The assay was immunoSEQ multiplex PCR, and TCRdb's table has in-frame clones only and misses some. Of 25,000 to 30,000 clones listed, about 80% are singletons. Source material: CD45RA- memory CD4+ T cells from PBMCs. The receptors come from a human donor with narcolepsy.

Turning to this clone: The conserved closing phenylalanine or tryptophan is absent in this CDR3, likely reflecting a read error. The V gene is TRBV6-4, the J gene TRBJ2-3; a weak D match, TRBD2 (5 bases). CDR3 length: 13 residues. Germline V CDR1 and CDR2: MRHNA, SNTAGT. Trimming shortened V by 6 bases and J by 6 bases, and 13 bases separated the two germline ends. The CDR3 sequence: CASSEGPVDTQYL. DNA of the CDR3: TGTGCCAGCAGCGAGGGCCCCGTCGATACGCAGTATTTA.

The chain couples TRBV13 to TRBJ1-6, with D perhaps TRBD1 (5 bases). The CDR3 totals 18 residues. Trimming left V 5 bases short and J 7 bases short, with 24 bases between. The germline gives CDR1 PRHDT, CDR2 FYEKMQ (reference sequence). The CDR3 is CASSTSGQGGVGNSPLHF. The DNA for the CDR3 is TGTGCCAGCAGCACAAGCGGGCAGGGTGGGGTGGGAAATTCACCCCTCCACTTT.

V gene TRBV6-5 combines with J gene TRBJ2-7, with D maybe TRBD1 (6 bases). V lost 10 bases, J lost 5 bases, and 12 bases lay in between. The germline V gene has CDR1 MNHEY and CDR2 SVGAGI. The CDR3 is 11 residues long. The CDR3 DNA is TGTGCCACAACAGGGTTAGACGAGCAGTACTTC. This gives the protein CATTGLDEQYF.

V usage is TRBV11-2 and J usage is TRBJ1-5, with a possible D match to TRBD1 (6 bases). Trimming removed 5 bases from V and 4 bases from J, with 9 bases in between. Germline CDR1 SGHAT, CDR2 FQNNGV. The CDR3 is 13 residues long. The CDR3 coding sequence is TGTGCCAGCAGCGCCACAGGGAATCAGCCCCAGCATTTT. This translates into CASSATGNQPQHF.

This rearrangement joins TRBV18 to TRBJ1-1; D is unclear. The CDR3 contains 13 residues. The germline gives CDR1 KGHSH, CDR2 LQKENI. V lost 0 bases, J lost 7 bases, and 9 bases lay in between. DNA of the CDR3: TGTGCCAGCTCACCACCGACAACTCTTGAAGCTTTCTTT. This sequence encodes CASSPPTTLEAFF.

The V and J genes are TRBV30 and TRBJ2-5; D is possibly TRBD1 (5 bases). Germline assignment: CDR1 GTSNPN and CDR2 SVGIG (reference sequence). The CDR3 is 15 amino acids. Trimming removed 0 bases from V and 1 base from J, with 12 bases in between. The CDR3: CAWSVGQGPQETQYF. The CDR3 bases are TGTGCCTGGAGTGTAGGGCAGGGTCCCCAAGAGACCCAGTACTTC.

This chain uses TRBV10-3 with TRBJ1-4; no firm D call. CDR1 is ENHRY, CDR2 SYGVKD, per germline. Trimming took off 10 bases at V and 0 bases at J, with 12 bases between the two ends. The CDR3 contains 14 residues. Here the CDR3 DNA reads TGTGCCACCGGACTCGGGGCAACTAATGAAAAACTGTTTTTT. Amino acids: CATGLGATNEKLFF.

The chain recombines TRBV10-3 with TRBJ2-7; TRBD2 matches 13 bases. Losses at the gene ends were 6 bases for V and 2 bases for J; bases not matched to a gene: 4. The CDR3 extends over 15 amino acids. The germline CDR1 and CDR2 sequences are ENHRY and SYGVKD. CDR3 sequence reads: CAISHTSGGAYEQYF. CDR3 DNA sequence: TGTGCCATCAGCCACACTAGCGGGGGGGCCTACGAGCAGTACTTC.

This chain joins TRBV15 and TRBJ1-2; 7 positions agree with TRBD1. This CDR3 comprises 14 residues. The germline CDR1 and CDR2 sequences are LNHNV and YYDKDF (reference sequence). V lost 3 bases and J lost 4; bases outside the gene matches: 5. The CDR3 region is CATSSRDSFYGYTF. The CDR3 bases are TGTGCCACCAGCAGCAGGGACAGCTTCTATGGCTACACCTTC. The whole variable domain, remainder taken from reference TRBV15 and TRBJ1-2, is DAMVIQNPRYQVTQFGKPVTLSCSQTLNHNVMYWYQQKSSQAPKLLFHYYDKDFNNEADTPDNFQSRRPNTSFCFLDIRSPGLGDTAMYLCATSSRDSFYGYTFGSGTRLTVV.

This chain joins TRBV7-2 and TRBJ2-1, with a weak D call TRBD2 (5 bases). Trimming shortened V by 2 bases and J by 6 bases, and 8 bases separated the two germline ends. The CDR3 is 13 residues long. Germline loops: CDR1 SGHTA, CDR2 FQGNSA. The DNA for the CDR3 is TGTGCCAGCAGCTTATCAAGCGGCAATGAGCAGTTCTTC. Protein sequence: CASSLSSGNEQFF.

The V call is TRBV5-1, the J call TRBJ2-2; 10 positions match TRBD1. This CDR3 is 16 amino acids long. V lost 2 bases to trimming and J lost 6 bases; unmatched junction nucleotides: 7. Germline loops: CDR1 SGHRS, CDR2 YFSETQ. The CDR3 DNA reads TGCGCCAGCAGCTTCCGGGACAGGGGTTTCGCCGGGGAGCTGTTTTTT. Its protein product is CASSFRDRGFAGELFF.